These 2 T cell receptor beta chains came from one sample sequenced in a study of vaccination and CD4 T cells after COVID-19. These TCRs are of unknown antigen specificity. Cultured CD4+ T cell DNA underwent sequencing with the Oncomine TCR Beta short-read assay. Each CDR3 protein gets one entry after TCRdb re-called the PCR reads with MiXCR. The table lists more than 13,000 distinct CDR3 sequences, roughly 24% of them singletons. Noted treatment: roughly 10-day PBMC culture with coronavirus spike peptide pools or control peptides (ViraFEST assay). Sequenced here: CD4+ T cells from blood, cultured in vitro, sampled after SARS-CoV-2 vaccination. These receptors were collected from a human donor who had recovered from COVID-19.

This chain uses TRBV28 with TRBJ2-1; 8 nucleotides align to TRBD2. Per germline, CDR1 MDHEN and CDR2 SYDVKM. This CDR3 is 13 amino acids long. V was clipped by 6 bases and J by 5 bases; unmatched bases: 3. In DNA form, the CDR3 reads TGTGCCAGCAGCTCGGGACTAGACAATGAGCAGTTCTTC. Protein product: CASSSGLDNEQFF.

The rearrangement joins TRBV28 to TRBJ2-7; 12 bases align to TRBD2. The CDR3 consists of 17 residues. Trimming removed 6 bases from V and 5 bases from J; junction bases left unmatched: 14. Germline V gene sequence: CDR1 MDHEN, CDR2 SYDVKM. CDR3 residues: CASRFSRLAGVRNEQYF. The CDR3 DNA sequence: TGTGCCAGCAGGTTTTCCAGACTAGCGGGAGTTAGGAACGAGCAGTACTTC.